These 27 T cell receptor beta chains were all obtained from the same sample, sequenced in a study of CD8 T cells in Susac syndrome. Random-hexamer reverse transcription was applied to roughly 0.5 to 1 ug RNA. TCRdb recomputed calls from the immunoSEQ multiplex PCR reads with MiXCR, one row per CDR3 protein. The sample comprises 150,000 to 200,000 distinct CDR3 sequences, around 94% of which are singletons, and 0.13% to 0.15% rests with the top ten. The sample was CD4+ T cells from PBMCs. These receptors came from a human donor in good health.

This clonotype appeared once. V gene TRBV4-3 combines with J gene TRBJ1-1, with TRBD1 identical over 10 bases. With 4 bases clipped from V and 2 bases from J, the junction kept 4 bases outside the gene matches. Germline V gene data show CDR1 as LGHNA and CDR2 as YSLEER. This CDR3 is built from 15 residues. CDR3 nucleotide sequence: TGCGCCAGCAGCCCGGGACAGGGGTTCAACACTGAAGCTTTCTTT. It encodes CASSPGQGFNTEAFF.

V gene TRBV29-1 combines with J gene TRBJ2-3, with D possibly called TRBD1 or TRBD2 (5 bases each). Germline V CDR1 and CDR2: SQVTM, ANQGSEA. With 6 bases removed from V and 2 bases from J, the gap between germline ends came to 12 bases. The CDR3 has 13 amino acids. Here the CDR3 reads CSVGTILTDTQYF. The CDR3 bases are TGCAGCGTGGGGACCATACTCACAGATACGCAGTATTTT.

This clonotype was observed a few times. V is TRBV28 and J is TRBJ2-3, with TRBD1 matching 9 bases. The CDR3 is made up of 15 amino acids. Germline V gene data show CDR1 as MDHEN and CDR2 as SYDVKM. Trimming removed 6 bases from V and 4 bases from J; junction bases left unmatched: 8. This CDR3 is CASSLAGQGSDTQYF. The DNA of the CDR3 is TGTGCCAGCAGCCTCGCGGGACAGGGTTCAGATACGCAGTATTTT.

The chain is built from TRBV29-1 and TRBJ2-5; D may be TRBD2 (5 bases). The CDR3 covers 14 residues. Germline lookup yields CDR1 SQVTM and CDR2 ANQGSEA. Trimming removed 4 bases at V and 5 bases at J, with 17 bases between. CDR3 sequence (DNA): TGCAGCGTTGGTTCGGCGGGCCTGTACGAGACCCAGTACTTC. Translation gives CSVGSAGLYETQYF. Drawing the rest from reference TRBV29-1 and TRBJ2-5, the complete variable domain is SAVISQKPSRDICQRGTSLTIQCQVDSQVTMMFWYRQQPGQSLTLIATANQGSEATYESGFVIDKFPISRPNLTFSTLTVSNMSPEDSSIYLCSVGSAGLYETQYFGPGTRLLVL.

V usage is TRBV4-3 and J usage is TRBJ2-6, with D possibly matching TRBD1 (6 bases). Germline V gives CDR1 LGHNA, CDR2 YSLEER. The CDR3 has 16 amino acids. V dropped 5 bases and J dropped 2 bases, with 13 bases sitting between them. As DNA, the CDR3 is TGCGCCAGCAGCTCGCGTACAGGGACTGGGGCCAACGTCCTGACTTTC. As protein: CASSSRTGTGANVLTF.

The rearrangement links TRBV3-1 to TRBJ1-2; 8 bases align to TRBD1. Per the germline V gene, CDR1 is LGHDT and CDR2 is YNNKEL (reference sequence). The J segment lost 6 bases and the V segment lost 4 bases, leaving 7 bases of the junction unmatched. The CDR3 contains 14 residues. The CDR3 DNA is TGTGCCAGCAGCCTACCGGACAGGGTGAATGGCTACACCTTC. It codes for CASSLPDRVNGYTF. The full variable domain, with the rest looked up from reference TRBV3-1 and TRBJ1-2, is DTAVSQTPKYLVTQMGNDKSIKCEQNLGHDTMYWYKQDSKKFLKIMFSYNNKELIINETVPNRFSPKSPDKAHLNLHINSLELGDSAVYFCASSLPDRVNGYTFGSGTRLTVV.

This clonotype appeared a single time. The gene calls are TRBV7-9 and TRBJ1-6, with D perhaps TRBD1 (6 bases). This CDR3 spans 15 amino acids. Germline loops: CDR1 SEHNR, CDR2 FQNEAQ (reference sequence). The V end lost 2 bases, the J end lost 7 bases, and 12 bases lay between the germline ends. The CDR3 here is CASSLRGSWNSPLHF. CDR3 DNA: TGTGCCAGCAGCTTAAGGGGGTCCTGGAATTCACCCCTCCACTTT.

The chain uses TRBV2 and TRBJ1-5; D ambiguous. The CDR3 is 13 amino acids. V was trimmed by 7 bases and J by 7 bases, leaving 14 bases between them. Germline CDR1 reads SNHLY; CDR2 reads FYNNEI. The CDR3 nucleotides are TGTGCCAGCACTCCGGATTCCGGACAGCCCCAGCATTTT. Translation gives CASTPDSGQPQHF.

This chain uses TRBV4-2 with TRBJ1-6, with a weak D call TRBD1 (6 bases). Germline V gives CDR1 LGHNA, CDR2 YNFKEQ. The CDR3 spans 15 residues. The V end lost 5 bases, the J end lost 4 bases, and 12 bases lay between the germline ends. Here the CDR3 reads CASSTSGEYNSPLHF. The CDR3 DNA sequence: TGTGCCAGCAGCACGTCAGGGGAATATAATTCACCCCTCCACTTT.

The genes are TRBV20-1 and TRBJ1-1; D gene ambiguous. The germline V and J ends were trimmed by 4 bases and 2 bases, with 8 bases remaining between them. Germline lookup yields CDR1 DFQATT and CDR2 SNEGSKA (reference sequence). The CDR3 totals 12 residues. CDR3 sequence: CSATRRNTEAFF. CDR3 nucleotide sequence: TGCAGTGCTACCAGACGAAACACTGAAGCTTTCTTT.

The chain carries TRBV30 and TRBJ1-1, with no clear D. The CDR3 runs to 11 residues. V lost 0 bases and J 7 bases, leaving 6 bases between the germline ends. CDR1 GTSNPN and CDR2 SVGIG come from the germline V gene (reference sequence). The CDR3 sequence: CAWSVSSEAFF. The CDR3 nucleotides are TGTGCCTGGAGTGTTTCGAGTGAAGCTTTCTTT.

CDR3 protein: CASSPLETGVRGIQHF. CDR3 bases: TGTGCCAGCAGTCCCCTCGAGACAGGGGTAAGGGGGATCCAGCATTTT. The rearrangement uses TRBV27 and TRBJ1-5; 8 bases align to TRBD1. The CDR3 totals 16 residues. Trimming at V came to 5 bases and at J to 12 bases, leaving 18 bases not matched to a gene. The V gene's germline CDR1 is MNHEY and CDR2 SMNVEV (reference sequence).

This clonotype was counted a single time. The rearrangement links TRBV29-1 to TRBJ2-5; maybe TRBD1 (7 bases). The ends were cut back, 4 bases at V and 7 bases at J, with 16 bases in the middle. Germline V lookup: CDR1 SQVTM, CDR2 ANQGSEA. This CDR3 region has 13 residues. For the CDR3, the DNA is TGCAGCGTTGGGGCAGGGGGGCTGGCGACCCAGTACTTC. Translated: CSVGAGGLATQYF.

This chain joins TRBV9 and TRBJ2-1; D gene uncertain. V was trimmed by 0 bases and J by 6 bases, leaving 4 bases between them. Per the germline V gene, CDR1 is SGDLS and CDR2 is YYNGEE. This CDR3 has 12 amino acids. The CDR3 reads CASSVEANEQFF. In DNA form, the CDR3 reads TGTGCCAGCAGCGTAGAGGCCAATGAGCAGTTCTTC.

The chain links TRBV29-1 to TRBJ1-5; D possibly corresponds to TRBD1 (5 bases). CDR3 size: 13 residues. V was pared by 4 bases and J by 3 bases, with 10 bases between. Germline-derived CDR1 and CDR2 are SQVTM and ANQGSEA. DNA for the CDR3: TGCAGCGTTGTTTGGGACCTCAATCAGCCCCAGCATTTT. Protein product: CSVVWDLNQPQHF.

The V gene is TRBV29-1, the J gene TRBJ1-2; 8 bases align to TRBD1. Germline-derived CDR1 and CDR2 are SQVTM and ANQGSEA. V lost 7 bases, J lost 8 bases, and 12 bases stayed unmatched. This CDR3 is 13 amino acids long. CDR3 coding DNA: TGCAGCGGTTTGCAGGGGGCTGGCAACGGCTACACCTTC. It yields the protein CSGLQGAGNGYTF.

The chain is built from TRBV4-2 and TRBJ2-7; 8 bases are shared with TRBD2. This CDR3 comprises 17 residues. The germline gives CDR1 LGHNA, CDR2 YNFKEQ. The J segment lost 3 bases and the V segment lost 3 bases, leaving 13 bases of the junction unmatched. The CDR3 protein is CASSQGNMGLEDYEQYF. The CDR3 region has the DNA TGTGCCAGCAGCCAGGGGAATATGGGACTAGAAGACTACGAGCAGTACTTC.

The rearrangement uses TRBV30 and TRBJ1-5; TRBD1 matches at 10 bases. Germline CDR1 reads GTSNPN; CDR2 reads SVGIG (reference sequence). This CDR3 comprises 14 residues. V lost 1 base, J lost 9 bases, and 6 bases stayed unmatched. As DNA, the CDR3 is TGTGCCTGGAGTGAGGGGACAGGGGAGAGGCCCCAGCATTTT. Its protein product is CAWSEGTGERPQHF.

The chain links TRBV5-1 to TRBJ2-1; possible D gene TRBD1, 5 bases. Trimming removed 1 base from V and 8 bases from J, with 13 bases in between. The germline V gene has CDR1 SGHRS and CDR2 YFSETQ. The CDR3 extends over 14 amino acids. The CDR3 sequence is CASSLYARVDEQFF. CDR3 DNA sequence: TGCGCCAGCAGCTTGTATGCCAGGGTCGATGAGCAGTTCTTC. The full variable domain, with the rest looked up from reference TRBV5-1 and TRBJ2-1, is KAGVTQTPRYLIKTRGQQVTLSCSPISGHRSVSWYQQTPGQGLQFLFEYFSETQRNKGNFPGRFSGRQFSNSRSEMNVSTLELGDSALYLCASSLYARVDEQFFGPGTRLTVL.

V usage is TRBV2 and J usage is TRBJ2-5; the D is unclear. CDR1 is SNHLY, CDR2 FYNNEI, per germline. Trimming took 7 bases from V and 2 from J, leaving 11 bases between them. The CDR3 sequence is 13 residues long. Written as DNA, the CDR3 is TGTGCCAGCACCCGTACAGCACAAGAGACCCAGTACTTC. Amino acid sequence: CASTRTAQETQYF.

The CDR3: CASSWGLALGSYEQYF. The CDR3 nucleotides read TGTGCCAGCAGTTGGGGACTAGCTTTGGGCTCCTACGAGCAGTACTTC. The V call is TRBV6-2 or TRBV6-3, the J call TRBJ2-7; TRBD2 aligns across 9 bases. The CDR3 is made up of 16 amino acids. Germline loops: CDR1 MNHEY, CDR2 SVGEGT. J gave up 0 bases and V 4 bases, and 7 bases lay outside the gene matches.

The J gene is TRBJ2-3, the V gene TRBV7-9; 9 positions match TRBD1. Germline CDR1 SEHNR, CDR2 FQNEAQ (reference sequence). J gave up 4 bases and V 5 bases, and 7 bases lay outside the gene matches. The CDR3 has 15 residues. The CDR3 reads CASSTRDRAPDTQYF. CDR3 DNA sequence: TGTGCCAGCAGCACACGGGACAGGGCCCCAGATACGCAGTATTTT.

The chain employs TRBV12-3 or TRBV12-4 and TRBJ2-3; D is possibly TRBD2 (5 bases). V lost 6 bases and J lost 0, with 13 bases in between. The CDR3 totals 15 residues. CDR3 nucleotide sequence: TGTGCCAGCAGACACCGGGGAACCAGCACAGATACGCAGTATTTT. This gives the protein CASRHRGTSTDTQYF.

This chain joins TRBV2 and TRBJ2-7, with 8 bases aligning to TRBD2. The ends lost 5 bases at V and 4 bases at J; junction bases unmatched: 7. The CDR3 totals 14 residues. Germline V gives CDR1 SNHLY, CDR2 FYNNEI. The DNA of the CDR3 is TGTGCCAGCAGTAATAGCGGGGTGGGGTACGAGCAGTACTTC. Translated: CASSNSGVGYEQYF. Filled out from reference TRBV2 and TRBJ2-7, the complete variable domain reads EPEVTQTPSHQVTQMGQEVILRCVPISNHLYFYWYRQILGQKVEFLVSFYNNEISEKSEIFDDQFSVERPDGSNFTLKIRSTKLEDSAMYFCASSNSGVGYEQYFGPGTRLTVT.

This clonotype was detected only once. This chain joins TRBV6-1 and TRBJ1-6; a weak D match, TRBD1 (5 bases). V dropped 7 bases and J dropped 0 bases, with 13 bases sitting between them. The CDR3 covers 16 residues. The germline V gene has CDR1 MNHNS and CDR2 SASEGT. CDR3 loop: CASTPRDGSYNSPLHF. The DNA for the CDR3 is TGTGCCAGCACTCCTCGGGACGGCTCCTATAATTCACCCCTCCACTTT.

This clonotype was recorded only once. CDR3 loop: CSAQQQGPYGYTF. In DNA, the CDR3 is TGCAGTGCTCAACAACAGGGGCCCTATGGCTACACCTTC. The genes are TRBV20-1 and TRBJ1-2; TRBD1 matches 7 bases. Looked up from germline, CDR1 is DFQATT and CDR2 is SNEGSKA (reference sequence). Unmatched junction bases numbered 7, after V lost 5 bases and J lost 4 bases. There are 13 residues in the CDR3.

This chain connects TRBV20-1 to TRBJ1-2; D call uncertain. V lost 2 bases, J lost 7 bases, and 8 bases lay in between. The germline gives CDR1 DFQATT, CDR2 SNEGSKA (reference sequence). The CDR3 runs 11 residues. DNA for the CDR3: TGCAGTGCTAGACCCACGGCTGGCTACACCTTC. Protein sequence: CSARPTAGYTF.